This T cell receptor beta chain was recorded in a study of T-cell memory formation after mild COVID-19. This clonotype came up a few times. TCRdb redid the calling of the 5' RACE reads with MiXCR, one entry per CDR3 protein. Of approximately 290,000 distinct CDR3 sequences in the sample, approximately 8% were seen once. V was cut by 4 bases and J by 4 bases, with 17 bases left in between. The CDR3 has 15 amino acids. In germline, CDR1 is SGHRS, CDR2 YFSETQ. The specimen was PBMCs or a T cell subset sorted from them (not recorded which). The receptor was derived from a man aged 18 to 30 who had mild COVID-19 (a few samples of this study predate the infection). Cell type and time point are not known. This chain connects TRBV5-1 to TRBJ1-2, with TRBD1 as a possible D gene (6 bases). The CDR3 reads CASSATGTPAYGYTF. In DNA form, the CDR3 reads TGCGCCAGCAGCGCTACCGGGACACCCGCCTATGGCTACACCTTC.